These 25 T cell receptor beta chains originate from one sample sequenced in a study of shared clonotypes between healthy human individuals. TCRdb's table, derived via immunoSEQ multiplex PCR, lists solely in-frame clones and lacks some. The sample consists of about 610,000 clones, 95% to 96% of them appearing once. Naive-designated CD8 cells lacked CD45RO, were positively enriched for CCR7, and omitted terminally differentiated effector memory CD45RA+ cells. Sequencing input: naive CD8+ T cells sorted from blood. The source of these receptors is a woman in her twenties or thirties in good health.

The chain couples TRBV11-2 to TRBJ2-7; D gene uncertain. Germline V gene data show CDR1 as SGHAT and CDR2 as FQNNGV. The ends were cut back, 4 bases at V and 2 bases at J, with 12 bases in the middle. This CDR3 is built from 14 residues. The CDR3 here is CASSSGLLAYEQYF. The CDR3 coding sequence is TGTGCCAGCAGCTCGGGTCTCCTGGCCTACGAGCAGTACTTC.

The V call is TRBV29-1, the J call TRBJ1-1; no clear D gene. The germline V gene encodes CDR1 SQVTM and CDR2 ANQGSEA. The length of the CDR3 is 11 residues. The CDR3 loop reads CSAGMNTEAFF. Written as DNA, the CDR3 is TGCAGTGCAGGTATGAACACTGAAGCTTTCTTT.

J is TRBJ2-3 and V is TRBV28; 9 positions match TRBD2. The germline gives CDR1 MDHEN, CDR2 SYDVKM. Trimming removed 3 bases from V and 0 bases from J; junction bases left unmatched: 7. CDR3 size: 17 residues. The CDR3 bases are TGTGCCAGCAGTTTTTTGCGGGAGGGATCTAGCACAGATACGCAGTATTTT. Translated: CASSFLREGSSTDTQYF.

The rearrangement uses TRBV10-3 and TRBJ2-7, with D perhaps matching TRBD2 (6 bases). This CDR3 region has 17 residues. V lost 2 bases and J lost 2, with 19 bases in between. Germline V gene lookup returns CDR1 ENHRY and CDR2 SYGVKD. The CDR3 DNA follows: TGTGCCATCAGTGAGAGCGATCCTCGGGAGACCCCCTACGAGCAGTACTTC. This codes for CAISESDPRETPYEQYF.

The V and J genes are TRBV2 and TRBJ2-2; D may be TRBD2 (5 bases). CDR1 is SNHLY, CDR2 FYNNEI, per germline. This CDR3 comprises 16 residues. The germline V and J ends were trimmed by 3 bases and 3 bases, with 14 bases remaining between them. CDR3: CASSDGAGGDTGELFF. DNA for the CDR3: TGTGCCAGCAGTGACGGAGCAGGAGGTGACACCGGGGAGCTGTTTTTT.

V and J are TRBV27 and TRBJ1-1, with TRBD1 matching 7 bases. CDR1 is MNHEY and CDR2 is SMNVEV in the germline V gene (reference sequence). Trimming cost V 5 bases and J 5 bases; bases outside gene matches: 11. This CDR3 has 15 amino acids. CDR3 protein: CASSRGPGQMTEAFF. CDR3 in DNA: TGTGCCAGCAGTCGAGGGCCGGGACAGATGACTGAAGCTTTCTTT.

The V call is TRBV28, the J call TRBJ2-7, with D unclear. The V and J ends lost 8 bases and 0 bases respectively, with 11 bases between them. The CDR3 has 13 amino acids. Germline CDR1 reads MDHEN; CDR2 reads SYDVKM. The CDR3 DNA reads as TGTGCCAGCGTCCAACAGTTCTCCTACGAGCAGTACTTC. Translation: CASVQQFSYEQYF.

This clone appeared once. This chain joins TRBV19 and TRBJ1-2; D is unresolved. There are 14 residues in the CDR3. CDR1 LNHDA and CDR2 SQIVND come from the germline V gene (reference sequence). Trimming took off 2 bases at V and 3 bases at J, with 10 bases between the two ends. The DNA of the CDR3 is TGTGCCAGTAGTATAATAATGGGTCACTATGGCTACACCTTC. It is translated as CASSIIMGHYGYTF. Using reference TRBV19 and TRBJ1-2 for the parts outside the CDR3, the full variable domain is DGGITQSPKYLFRKEGQNVTLSCEQNLNHDAMYWYRQDPGQGLRLIYYSQIVNDFQKGDIAEGYSVSREKKESFPLTVTSAQKNPTAFYLCASSIIMGHYGYTFGSGTRLTVV.

The chain uses TRBV10-3 and TRBJ1-5, with D perhaps matching TRBD1 (6 bases). V was clipped by 7 bases and J by 4 bases, with 8 bases between them. This CDR3 has 12 residues. Germline assignment: CDR1 ENHRY and CDR2 SYGVKD. As DNA, the CDR3 is TGTGCCATCAAGGGGGGAAATCAGCCCCAGCATTTT. Protein: CAIKGGNQPQHF.

This chain connects TRBV19 to TRBJ1-2, with no clear D. Germline CDR1 and CDR2: LNHDA and SQIVND (reference sequence). The CDR3 is 17 residues long. The ends were cut back, 9 bases at V and 0 bases at J, with 23 bases in the middle. DNA of the CDR3: TGTGCCAGCAGAGAAAACCCGACGGTTCAAGCTAACTATGGCTACACCTTC. Translated: CASRENPTVQANYGYTF.

This CDR3 is CASSFSSGLRRYEQYF. The CDR3 nucleotides are TGTGCCAGCAGTTTCTCCTCAGGGCTTAGAAGATACGAGCAGTACTTC. This chain uses TRBV27 with TRBJ2-7, with TRBD1 as a possible D gene (5 bases). V was cut by 3 bases and J by 4 bases, with 19 bases left in between. Per the germline V gene, CDR1 is MNHEY and CDR2 is SMNVEV (reference sequence). This CDR3 has 16 amino acids.

This clone was detected only once. The V call is TRBV9, the J call TRBJ2-3; TRBD2 matches at 7 bases. CDR3 length equals 15 residues. Trimming cost V 0 bases and J 7 bases; bases outside gene matches: 8. Germline-derived CDR1 and CDR2 are SGDLS and YYNGEE. The CDR3: CASSVGGGSLNTQYF. The CDR3 DNA sequence: TGTGCCAGCAGCGTAGGAGGCGGGAGTTTAAATACGCAGTATTTT. Using reference TRBV9 and TRBJ2-3 for the parts outside the CDR3, the full variable domain is DSGVTQTPKHLITATGQRVTLRCSPRSGDLSVYWYQQSLDQGLQFLIQYYNGEERAKGNILERFSAQQFPDLHSELNLSSLELGDSALYFCASSVGGGSLNTQYFGPGTRLTVL.

The J gene is TRBJ1-2, the V gene TRBV19; perhaps TRBD1 as D (6 bases). The germline gives CDR1 LNHDA, CDR2 SQIVND (reference sequence). CDR3 length: 13 residues. Trimming shortened V by 8 bases and J by 1 base, and 11 bases separated the two germline ends. CDR3 amino acids: CASFQGNNYGYTF. The CDR3 region has the DNA TGTGCCAGTTTTCAGGGGAATAACTATGGCTACACCTTC.

The CDR3 DNA follows: TGTGCCAGCAGTTATAGAGGTGGGGACTTTGTCGAGACCCAGTACTTC. As protein: CASSYRGGDFVETQYF. This sequence joins TRBV13 and TRBJ2-5; TRBD2 might be the D (6 bases). The germline V and J ends were trimmed by 6 bases and 5 bases, with 22 bases remaining between them. In germline, CDR1 is PRHDT, CDR2 FYEKMQ (reference sequence). The CDR3 totals 16 residues.

The chain has TRBV5-1 and TRBJ2-7; tentative D call: TRBD2 (5 bases). Germline V CDR1 and CDR2: SGHRS, YFSETQ. The CDR3 covers 14 residues. V dropped 5 bases and J dropped 1 base, with 13 bases sitting between them. CDR3 DNA: TGCGCCAGCAGACCCTCTAGCCCTTCCTACGAGCAGTACTTC. It specifies CASRPSSPSYEQYF. Based on the CDR3 plus reference TRBV5-1 and TRBJ2-7, the full variable domain is KAGVTQTPRYLIKTRGQQVTLSCSPISGHRSVSWYQQTPGQGLQFLFEYFSETQRNKGNFPGRFSGRQFSNSRSEMNVSTLELGDSALYLCASRPSSPSYEQYFGPGTRLTVT.

This chain links TRBV4-1 with TRBJ2-7; TRBD1 matches at 9 bases. Germline values: CDR1 MGHRA, CDR2 YSYEKL. With 1 base clipped from V and 4 bases from J, the junction kept 5 bases outside the gene matches. This CDR3 contains 15 residues. DNA for the CDR3: TGCGCCAGCAGCCAAGGACAACAGGGGGCTTACGAGCAGTACTTC. Residues: CASSQGQQGAYEQYF.

The gene calls are TRBV5-4 and TRBJ2-3; D not resolved. The V gene's germline CDR1 is SGHNT and CDR2 YYREEE (reference sequence). The CDR3 runs to 16 residues. V was pared by 2 bases and J by 6 bases, with 19 bases between. The CDR3 DNA sequence: TGTGCCAGCAGCTTCTTCGTGATTGCCGGAGTGGATACGCAGTATTTT. Translating it yields CASSFFVIAGVDTQYF. The whole variable domain, filled in from reference TRBV5-4 and TRBJ2-3, reads ETGVTQSPTHLIKTRGQQVTLRCSSQSGHNTVSWYQQALGQGPQFIFQYYREEENGRGNFPPRFSGLQFPNYSSELNVNALELDDSALYLCASSFFVIAGVDTQYFGPGTRLTVL.

V is TRBV27 and J is TRBJ2-7; D may be TRBD2 (7 bases). The CDR3 is 14 residues long. CDR1 is MNHEY, CDR2 SMNVEV, per germline (reference sequence). The ends were cut back, 4 bases at V and 2 bases at J, with 12 bases in the middle. The CDR3 spells CASSSKRDTYEQYF. CDR3 nucleotides: TGTGCCAGCAGTTCTAAGCGGGACACCTACGAGCAGTACTTC.

The CDR3 DNA sequence: TGTGCCTGGATCTTCGCCCGGGAGCAGTTCTTC. Translated, it gives CAWIFAREQFF. This chain joins TRBV30 and TRBJ2-1; the D is unclear. The V gene's germline CDR1 is GTSNPN and CDR2 SVGIG (reference sequence). This CDR3 contains 11 residues. Trimming shortened V by 4 bases and J by 10 bases, and 11 bases separated the two germline ends.

This clone was recorded once. The same CDR3 arises from other DNA sequences in this sample as well. The chain is built from TRBV7-9 and TRBJ2-7; no firm D call. Germline CDR1 reads SEHNR; CDR2 reads FQNEAQ (reference sequence). The CDR3 is 12 amino acids. Trimming shortened V by 2 bases and J by 3 bases, and 5 bases separated the two germline ends. This CDR3 reads CASSLRVYEQYF. Here the CDR3 DNA reads TGTGCCAGCAGCTTAAGGGTCTACGAGCAGTACTTC.

The chain uses TRBV28 and TRBJ2-3; D tentatively fits TRBD1 or TRBD2 (5 bases each). The CDR3 consists of 13 residues. Germline V gene data show CDR1 as MDHEN and CDR2 as SYDVKM. The V end lost 4 bases, the J end lost 6 bases, and 11 bases lay between the germline ends. CDR3 DNA: TGTGCCAGCAGTTGGGGGAGAAGCGATACGCAGTATTTT. Translated: CASSWGRSDTQYF.

Comments on this clone: Other DNA sequences in the sample encode the same CDR3. The chain carries TRBV27 and TRBJ2-1, with 15 nucleotides matching TRBD2. Germline CDR1 is MNHEY and CDR2 is SMNVEV (reference sequence). The CDR3 totals 15 residues. With V trimmed by 5 bases and J by 10 bases, 6 bases remained unmatched. The CDR3 nucleotides read TGTGCCAGCAGTGCAGGGACTAGCGGGAGGAACGAGCAGTTCTTC. It encodes CASSAGTSGRNEQFF.

The rearrangement uses TRBV19 and TRBJ2-3; 10 bases align to TRBD1. V was pared by 6 bases and J by 2 bases, with 20 bases of the junction left unmatched. The CDR3 loop spans 20 amino acids. CDR1 LNHDA and CDR2 SQIVND come from the germline V gene (reference sequence). Here the CDR3 DNA reads TGTGCCAGTAGCCCGCTGGGACAGGGGCCGACTCCGTTCCTCACAGATACGCAGTATTTT. Protein: CASSPLGQGPTPFLTDTQYF.

CDR3 nucleotides: TGCAGCGTTGAACTAGCGGGAGGGCACGTATGGTCCTACAATGAGCAGTTCTTC. Translated, it gives CSVELAGGHVWSYNEQFF. The chain couples TRBV29-1 to TRBJ2-1; the match to TRBD2 covers 12 bases. Per germline, CDR1 SQVTM and CDR2 ANQGSEA. The V gene end was trimmed by 2 bases and the J gene end by 1 base; junction bases not matched to a gene: 9. The CDR3 extends over 18 amino acids.

This chain uses TRBV11-2 with TRBJ1-1; tentatively, D is TRBD1 (6 bases). Germline loops: CDR1 SGHAT, CDR2 FQNNGV. The ends were cut back, 5 bases at V and 8 bases at J, with 9 bases in the middle. The CDR3 covers 11 residues. The CDR3 loop is CASSPGTEAFF. The CDR3, as DNA: TGTGCCAGCAGCCCCGGGACAGAAGCTTTCTTT.